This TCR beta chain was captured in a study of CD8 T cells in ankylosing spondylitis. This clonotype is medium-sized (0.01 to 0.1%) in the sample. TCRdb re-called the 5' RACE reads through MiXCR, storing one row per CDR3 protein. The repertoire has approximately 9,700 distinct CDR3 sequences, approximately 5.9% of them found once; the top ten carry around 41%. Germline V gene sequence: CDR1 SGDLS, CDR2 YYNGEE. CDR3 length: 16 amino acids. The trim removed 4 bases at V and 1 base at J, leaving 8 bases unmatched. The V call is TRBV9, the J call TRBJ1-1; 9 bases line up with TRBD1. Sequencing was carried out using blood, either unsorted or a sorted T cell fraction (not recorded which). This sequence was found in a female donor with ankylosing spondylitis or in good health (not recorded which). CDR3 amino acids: CASSSARDRENTEAFF. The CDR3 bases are TGTGCCAGCAGCTCAGCCCGGGACAGGGAGAACACTGAAGCTTTCTTT.